The clone carrying this TCR beta chain is medium-sized within its sample. Its target is unknown. TCR beta VDJ and CDR3 profiling used genomic DNA as template. TCRdb called the reads again in MiXCR, with one record for every CDR3 protein. The table shows 35,000 to 45,000 distinct CDR3 sequences, with 65% to 80% occurring only once. The data stem from a study of CD8+CD57+ T cells in acquired aplastic anemia. Study context: DNA per sorted CD4+ or CD8+ sample ranged roughly 0.17 to 27.4 ug, averaging roughly 3.5 ug.

V lost 5 bases to trimming and J lost 9 bases, with 19 bases between them. This CDR3 spans 13 amino acids. From germline, CDR1 is SQVTM and CDR2 ANQGSEA. Study findings and constraints: Patients versus controls showed no significant CD8+ Simpson's diversity difference.

Sample: sorted CD4+, CD8+, or CD8+CD57+ T cells (not recorded which) from PBMCs. This sequence was found in a human donor in good health, serving as a control. This chain joins TRBV29-1 and TRBJ2-5; the D call may be TRBD1 or TRBD2 (6 bases each). As DNA, the CDR3 is TGCAGCGTTTTTGTGGGGGGCCAGGAGGCCCAGTACTTC. Its translation is CSVFVGGQEAQYF.